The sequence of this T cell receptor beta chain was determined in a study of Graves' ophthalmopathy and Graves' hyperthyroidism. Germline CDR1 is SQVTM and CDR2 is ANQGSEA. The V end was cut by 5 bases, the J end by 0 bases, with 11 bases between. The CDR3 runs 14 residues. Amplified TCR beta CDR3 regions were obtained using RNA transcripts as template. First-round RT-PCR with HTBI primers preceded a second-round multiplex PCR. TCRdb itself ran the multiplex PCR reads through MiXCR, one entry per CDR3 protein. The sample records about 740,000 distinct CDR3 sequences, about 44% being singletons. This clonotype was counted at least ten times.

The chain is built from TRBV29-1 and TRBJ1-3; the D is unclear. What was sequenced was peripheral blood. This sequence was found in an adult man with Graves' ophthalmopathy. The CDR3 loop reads CSVSPRLSGNTIYF. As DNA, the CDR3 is TGCAGCGTTTCCCCAAGACTCTCTGGAAACACCATATATTTT.